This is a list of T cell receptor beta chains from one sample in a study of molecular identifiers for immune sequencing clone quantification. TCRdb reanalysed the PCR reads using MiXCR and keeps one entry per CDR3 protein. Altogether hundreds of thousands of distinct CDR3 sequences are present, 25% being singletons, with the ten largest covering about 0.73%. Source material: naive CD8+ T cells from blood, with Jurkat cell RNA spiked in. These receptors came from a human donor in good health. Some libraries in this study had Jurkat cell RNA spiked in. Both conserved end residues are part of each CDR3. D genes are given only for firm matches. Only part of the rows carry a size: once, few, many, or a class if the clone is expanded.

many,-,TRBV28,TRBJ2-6,CASSLYISASSGANVLTF,TGTGCCAGCAGTCTCTATATTTCCGCGAGTTCTGGGGCCAACGTCCTGACTTTC
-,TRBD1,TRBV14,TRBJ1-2,CASSRGGQPYGYTF,TGTGCCAGCAGCCGCGGGGGACAGCCCTATGGCTACACCTTC
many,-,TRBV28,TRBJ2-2,CASSFRTLHTGELFF,TGTGCCAGCAGTTTTAGGACCCTTCACACCGGGGAGCTGTTTTTT
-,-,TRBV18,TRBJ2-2,CASSPRLGHPSTGELFF,TGTGCCAGCTCACCCCGGCTGGGACACCCGTCCACCGGGGAGCTGTTTTTT
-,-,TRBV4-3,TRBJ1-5,CASSSRGQRNQSQHF,TGCGCCAGCAGTTCAAGAGGACAGCGCAATCAGTCCCAGCATTTT
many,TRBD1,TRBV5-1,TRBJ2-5,CASSLGQGERETQYF,TGCGCCAGCAGCTTGGGTCAGGGGGAGAGAGAGACCCAGTACTTC
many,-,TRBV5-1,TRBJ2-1,CASHEGDLYNEQFF,TGCGCCTCCCATGAGGGGGACCTTTACAATGAGCAGTTCTTC
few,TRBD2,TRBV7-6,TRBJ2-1,CASSQTSGHNEQFF,TGTGCCAGCAGCCAGACTAGCGGTCACAATGAGCAGTTCTTC
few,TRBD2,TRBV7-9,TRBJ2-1,CASSFAGGTYNEQFF,TGTGCCAGCAGCTTTGCGGGAGGGACCTACAATGAGCAGTTCTTC
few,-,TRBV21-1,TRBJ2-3,CASSKGKAGTSGKTTDTQYF,TGTGCCAGCAGCAAAGGAAAGGCTGGGACTAGCGGGAAGACCACAGATACGCAGTATTTT
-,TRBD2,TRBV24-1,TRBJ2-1,CATSDPSGGNEQFF,TGTGCCACCAGTGATCCTAGCGGGGGGAATGAGCAGTTCTTC
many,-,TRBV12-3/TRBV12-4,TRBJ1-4,CASSADGEKLFF,TGTGCCAGCAGTGCAGACGGCGAAAAACTGTTTTTT
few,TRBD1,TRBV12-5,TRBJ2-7,CASGIGQGFSYEQYF,TGTGCTAGTGGCATAGGACAGGGGTTTAGCTACGAGCAGTACTTC
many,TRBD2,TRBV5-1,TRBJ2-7,CASSWGLPSGAIYEQYF,TGCGCCAGCAGCTGGGGGCTACCTAGCGGGGCGATCTACGAGCAGTACTTC
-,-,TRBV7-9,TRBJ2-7,CASSGGTATYEQYF,TGTGCCAGCAGCGGGGGGACGGCAACCTACGAGCAGTACTTC
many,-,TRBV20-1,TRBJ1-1,CSAWGLWAFF,TGCAGTGCTTGGGGACTGTGGGCTTTCTTT
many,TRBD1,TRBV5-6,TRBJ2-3,CASKRDRGGDTQYF,TGTGCCAGTAAGAGGGACAGGGGGGGAGATACGCAGTATTTT
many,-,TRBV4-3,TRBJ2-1,CASSHNTPGLEQFF,TGCGCCAGCAGCCACAATACACCAGGGCTTGAGCAGTTCTTC
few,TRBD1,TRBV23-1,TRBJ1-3,CASSPWTGHSGNTIYF,TGCGCCAGCAGTCCTTGGACAGGGCACTCTGGAAACACCATATATTTT
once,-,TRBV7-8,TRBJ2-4,CASRSGPWITKNIQYF,TGTGCCAGCCGCTCCGGGCCATGGATAACCAAAAACATTCAGTACTTC
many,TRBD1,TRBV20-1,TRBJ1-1,CSAPGQSRGTEAFF,TGCAGTGCCCCGGGACAGAGCCGCGGCACTGAAGCTTTCTTT
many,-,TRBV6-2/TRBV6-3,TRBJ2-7,CASSYSWEQYF,TGTGCCAGCAGTTACTCATGGGAGCAGTACTTC
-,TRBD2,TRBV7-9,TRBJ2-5,CASSPWTSGQGTQYF,TGCGCCAGCAGCCCCTGGACTAGCGGGCAAGGGACCCAGTACTTC
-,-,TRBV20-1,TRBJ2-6,CSARGADSVPSGANVLTF,TGCAGTGCTAGAGGGGCGGACAGCGTTCCTTCTGGGGCCAACGTCCTGACTTTC
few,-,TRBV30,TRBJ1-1,CAMESPRLNTEAFF,TGTGCCATGGAGTCCCCCCGCTTGAACACTGAAGCTTTCTTT
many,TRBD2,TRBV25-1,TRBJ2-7,CASSPAGTSGGFEQYF,TGTGCCAGCAGCCCAGCCGGGACTAGCGGGGGTTTCGAGCAGTACTTC
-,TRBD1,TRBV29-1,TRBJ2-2,CSVLGQGELFF,TGCAGCGTTCTGGGACAGGGGGAGCTGTTTTTT
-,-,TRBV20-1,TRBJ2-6,CSARRDWGANVLTF,TGCAGTGCTCGCAGGGATTGGGGGGCCAACGTCCTGACTTTC
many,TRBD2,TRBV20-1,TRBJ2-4,CSARDLLAGELTKNIQYF,TGCAGTGCTAGAGATCTACTAGCGGGAGAACTTACCAAAAACATTCAGTACTTC
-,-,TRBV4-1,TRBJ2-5,CASSQAPDTETQYF,TGCGCCAGCAGCCAAGCACCAGATACAGAGACCCAGTACTTC
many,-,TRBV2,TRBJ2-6,CASSWSGAHLAGANVLTF,TGTGCCAGCAGTTGGTCAGGGGCTCATCTGGCCGGGGCCAACGTCCTGACTTTC
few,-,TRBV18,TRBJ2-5,CASSPWGGSSQETQYF,TGTGCCAGCTCGCCCTGGGGCGGAAGTTCTCAAGAGACCCAGTACTTC
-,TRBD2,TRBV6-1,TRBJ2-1,CASSEWLAGGLNEQFF,TGTGCCAGCAGTGAATGGCTAGCGGGAGGACTGAATGAGCAGTTCTTC
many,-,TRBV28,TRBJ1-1,CASSLTLGPEAFF,TGTGCCAGCAGTTTAACGCTCGGACCTGAAGCTTTCTTT
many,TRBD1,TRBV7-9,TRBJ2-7,CASSGGQGSYEQYF,TGTGCCAGCAGCGGGGGACAGGGGTCCTACGAGCAGTACTTC
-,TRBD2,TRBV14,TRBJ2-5,CASSLMSGSKAQYF,TGTGCCAGCAGCCTAATGAGCGGGAGTAAGGCCCAGTACTTC
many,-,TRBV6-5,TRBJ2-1,CASSYSWGKPFGEQFF,TGTGCCAGCAGTTACTCATGGGGGAAACCCTTCGGTGAGCAGTTCTTC
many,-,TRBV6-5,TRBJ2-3,CASSIGTVDTQYF,TGTGCCAGCAGTATAGGGACCGTGGATACGCAGTATTTT
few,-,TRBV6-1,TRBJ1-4,CASSEVYATNEKLFF,TGTGCCAGCAGTGAAGTTTATGCAACTAATGAAAAACTGTTTTTT
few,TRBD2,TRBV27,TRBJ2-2,CASSLVLAGYTGELFF,TGTGCCAGCAGTTTAGTACTAGCGGGGTACACCGGGGAGCTGTTTTTT
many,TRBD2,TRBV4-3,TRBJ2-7,CASSLQLAGAYEQYF,TGCGCCAGCAGCCTCCAACTAGCGGGAGCTTACGAGCAGTACTTC
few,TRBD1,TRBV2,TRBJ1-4,CASSEAVIGGIGNEKLFF,TGTGCCAGCAGTGAAGCCGTTATAGGGGGCATTGGTAATGAAAAACTGTTTTTT
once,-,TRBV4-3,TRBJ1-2,CASSQDLSGPGYTF,TGCGCCAGCAGCCAAGATCTCTCAGGGCCTGGCTACACCTTC
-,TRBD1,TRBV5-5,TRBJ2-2,CASSLVPPGQADTGELFF,TGTGCCAGCAGCTTGGTGCCCCCGGGACAGGCTGACACCGGGGAGCTGTTTTTT
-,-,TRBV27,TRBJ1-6,CASSPRSRAVGSPLHF,TGTGCCAGCAGTCCAAGAAGCAGGGCGGTGGGTTCACCCCTCCACTTT
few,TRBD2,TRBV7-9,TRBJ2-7,CASSSTSGRSYEQCF,TGTGCCAGCAGCTCCACTAGCGGGAGAAGTTACGAGCAGTGCTTC
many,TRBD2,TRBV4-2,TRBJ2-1,CASSRELAPPGNEQFF,TGTGCCAGCAGCCGCGAACTAGCGCCCCCGGGTAATGAGCAGTTCTTC
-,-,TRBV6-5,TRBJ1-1,CASRLIEGTEAFF,TGTGCCAGCAGACTCATCGAGGGGACTGAAGCTTTCTTT
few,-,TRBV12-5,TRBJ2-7,CASGPGQSDEQYF,TGTGCTAGTGGTCCCGGACAATCGGACGAGCAGTACTTC
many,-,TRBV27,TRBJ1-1,CASRTEGVEAFF,TGTGCCAGCAGGACAGAGGGGGTTGAAGCTTTCTTT
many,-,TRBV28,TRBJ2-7,CASSFRLYEQYF,TGTGCCAGCAGTTTTCGTCTCTACGAGCAGTACTTC
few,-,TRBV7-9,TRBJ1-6,CASSLDAEFGSPLHF,TGTGCCAGCAGCTTAGATGCCGAATTTGGGTCACCCCTCCACTTT
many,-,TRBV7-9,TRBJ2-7,CASSSRRGHSYEQYF,TGTGCCAGCAGCTCCCGGCGGGGCCATTCCTACGAGCAGTACTTC